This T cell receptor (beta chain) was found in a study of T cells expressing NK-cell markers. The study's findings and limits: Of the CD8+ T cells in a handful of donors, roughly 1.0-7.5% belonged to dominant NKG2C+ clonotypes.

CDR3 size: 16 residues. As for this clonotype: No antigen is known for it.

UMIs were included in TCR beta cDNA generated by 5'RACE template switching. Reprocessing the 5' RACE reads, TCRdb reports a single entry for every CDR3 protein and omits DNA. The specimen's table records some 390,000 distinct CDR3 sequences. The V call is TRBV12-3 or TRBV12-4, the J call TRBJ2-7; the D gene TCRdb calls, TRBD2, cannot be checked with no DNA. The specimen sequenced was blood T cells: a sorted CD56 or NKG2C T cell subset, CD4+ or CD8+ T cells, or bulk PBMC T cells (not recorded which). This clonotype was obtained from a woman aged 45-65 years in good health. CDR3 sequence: CASSYRIGGRAREQYF.